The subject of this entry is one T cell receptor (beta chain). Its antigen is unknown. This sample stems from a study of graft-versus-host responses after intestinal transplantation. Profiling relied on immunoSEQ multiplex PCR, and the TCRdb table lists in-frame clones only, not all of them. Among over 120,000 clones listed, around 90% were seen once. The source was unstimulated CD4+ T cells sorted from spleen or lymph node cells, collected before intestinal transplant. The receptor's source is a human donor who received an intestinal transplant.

The chain's CDR3 is CASEVGPYEKLFF. CDR3 nucleotide sequence: TGTGCCAGCGAGGTGGGCCCTTATGAAAAACTGTTTTTT. The chain couples TRBV6-1 to TRBJ1-4, with D unclear. The CDR3 runs 13 residues. Trimming shortened V by 8 bases and J by 6 bases, and 13 bases separated the two germline ends. The germline CDR1 and CDR2 sequences are MNHNS and SASEGT.